The entry that follows covers one T cell receptor (beta chain) sequence. Its antigen is not known. Germline V lookup: CDR1 SGHRS, CDR2 YFSETQ. There are 13 residues in the CDR3. V shed 4 bases and J shed 9 bases, with 14 bases lying between them. These data belong to a study of T cells in localized non-small cell lung cancer. The data were produced by immunoSEQ multiplex PCR, yet TCRdb's version contains in-frame clones alone and is incomplete. The sample has around 94,000 clones, around 90% seen once. General study points: Peak T cell clonality was found in uninvolved adjacent lung, exceeding tumor. Since sequencing was restricted to only one region of the tumor, intratumor heterogeneity remains a possibility. A higher density of T cells in blood coincided with extended overall survival. A median of approximately 57 clones ranked among the top 100 in tumor appeared in adjacent lung.

The receptor's source is a man aged 40 to 69 with stage I squamous cell lung carcinoma. The sequences come from peripheral blood, collected before any cancer treatment. The V gene is TRBV5-1, the J gene TRBJ2-1; perhaps TRBD1 as D (6 bases). CDR3 amino acids: CASSADSRGEQFF. CDR3 coding DNA: TGCGCCAGCAGCGCGGACAGCCGGGGTGAGCAGTTCTTC.